Reported below is one T cell receptor (beta chain). The data are from a study of T cells in Graves' hyperthyroidism and ophthalmopathy. At the level of the study: Upon initial diagnosis and before any treatment, peripheral blood was collected.

Hyperthyroidism, newly diagnosed and lasting under 2 months, affected patients aged 18 to 65. Pregnant or lactating patients were excluded, as were those with uncontrolled infection or other autoimmune disease. RNA transcripts gave rise to amplified TCR beta CDR3 regions. A first-round RT-PCR of the TCR CDR3 used the HTBI primer set. TCRdb itself ran the multiplex PCR reads through MiXCR, one entry per CDR3 protein. Seen here are under 400,000 distinct CDR3 sequences, about 12% observed once, and the top ten hold 9% to 9.5%. The CDR3 is 14 residues long. With 8 bases clipped from V and 1 base from J, the junction kept 6 bases outside the gene matches. Germline V gene sequence: CDR1 ENHRY, CDR2 SYGVKD.

The TCR comes from a woman aged 18-29 years with Graves' hyperthyroidism. Specimen: blood. The V call is TRBV10-3, the J call TRBJ2-3, with TRBD1 identical over 7 bases. CDR3 DNA: TGTGCCATCCGACAGGGCGAAGGCACAGATACGCAGTATTTT. Protein product: CAIRQGEGTDTQYF.